This passage covers 20 T cell receptor beta chains from one sample sequenced in a study of early T cells in non-severe SARS-CoV-2 infection. MiXCR was run by TCRdb on the 5' RACE reads, yielding one entry per CDR3 protein. The top ten clones hold about 5.4% of a sample with about 50,000 distinct CDR3 sequences, roughly a tenth of them seen once. This sample comprised whole blood, obtained at baseline. The receptors stem from an adult who was a healthcare worker with PCR-confirmed SARS-CoV-2 infection or an uninfected control (not recorded which).

At least ten counts were recorded for this clonotype. This chain uses TRBV7-9 with TRBJ2-7, with 7 bases fitting TRBD1. Germline V CDR1 and CDR2: SEHNR, FQNEAQ (reference sequence). This CDR3 is built from 13 residues. Trimming cost V 5 bases and J 3 bases; bases outside gene matches: 4. Here the CDR3 reads CASSPGQNYEQYF. DNA of the CDR3: TGTGCCAGCAGCCCGGGACAGAACTACGAGCAGTACTTC.

There are many counts of this clonotype. V and J are TRBV6-2 or TRBV6-3 and TRBJ1-4; a weak D match, TRBD1 (5 bases). The CDR3 totals 15 residues. CDR1 and CDR2 (germline): MNHEY, SVGEGT. The germline V and J ends were trimmed by 4 bases and 0 bases, with 9 bases remaining between them. DNA for the CDR3: TGTGCCAGCAGTTTACAGGAGGCAACTAATGAAAAACTGTTTTTT. Its protein is CASSLQEATNEKLFF.

This clonotype showed up just a few times. The CDR3 sequence: CASSFDGTGELFF. The CDR3 DNA is TGTGCCAGCAGCTTTGACGGTACCGGGGAGCTGTTTTTT. The chain recombines TRBV11-2 with TRBJ2-2; D unclear. CDR1 is SGHAT, CDR2 FQNNGV, per germline. This CDR3 has 13 amino acids. Trimming left V 3 bases short and J 5 bases short, with 7 bases between.

This clonotype was found many times. The chain uses TRBV20-1 and TRBJ1-2; D remains ambiguous. Trimming took off 3 bases at V and 0 bases at J, with 8 bases between the two ends. Germline loops: CDR1 DFQATT, CDR2 SNEGSKA (reference sequence). The CDR3 runs to 13 residues. The CDR3 protein is CSASLGSNYGYTF. CDR3 DNA sequence: TGCAGTGCTAGTCTAGGTTCTAACTATGGCTACACCTTC.

The rearrangement uses TRBV28 and TRBJ2-6; D is uncertain. Germline V gene sequence: CDR1 MDHEN, CDR2 SYDVKM. The germline V and J ends were trimmed by 5 bases and 2 bases, with 4 bases remaining between them. This CDR3 region has 13 residues. The CDR3 here is CASSTPGANVLTF. The CDR3 region has the DNA TGTGCCAGCAGTACTCCTGGGGCCAACGTCCTGACTTTC. Filled out from reference TRBV28 and TRBJ2-6, the complete variable domain reads DVKVTQSSRYLVKRTGEKVFLECVQDMDHENMFWYRQDPGLGLRLIYFSYDVKMKEKGDIPEGYSVSREKKERFSLILESASTNQTSMYLCASSTPGANVLTFGAGSRLTVL.

Only a few counts were recorded for this clonotype. This chain connects TRBV29-1 to TRBJ1-1; D gene unclear. The V and J ends lost 3 bases and 4 bases respectively, with 6 bases between them. This CDR3 comprises 11 residues. Germline loops: CDR1 SQVTM, CDR2 ANQGSEA. The CDR3 bases are TGCAGCGTTGACCGGGGCACTGAAGCTTTCTTT. It encodes CSVDRGTEAFF.

This clonotype occurred a few times. V gene TRBV15 combines with J gene TRBJ1-1; 7 bases align to TRBD1. In germline, CDR1 is LNHNV, CDR2 YYDKDF (reference sequence). V lost 8 bases and J lost 13; bases outside the gene matches: 10. The CDR3 runs to 11 residues. The DNA for the CDR3 is TGTGCCACCCAACAGGGGTTCGAGGTTTTCTTT. Translation gives CATQQGFEVFF. The full variable domain, rest sourced from reference TRBV15 and TRBJ1-1, is DAMVIQNPRYQVTQFGKPVTLSCSQTLNHNVMYWYQQKSSQAPKLLFHYYDKDFNNEADTPDNFQSRRPNTSFCFLDIRSPGLGDTAMYLCATQQGFEVFFGQGTRLTVV.

This clonotype was observed at least ten times. The chain recombines TRBV27 with TRBJ1-6, with D unclear. CDR1 and CDR2 from the germline V gene are MNHEY and SMNVEV (reference sequence). This CDR3 has 15 residues. The V and J ends lost 5 bases and 8 bases respectively, with 16 bases between them. The CDR3 here is CASSTLRQTDSPLHF. The CDR3 nucleotides read TGTGCCAGCAGTACTCTCCGTCAAACCGATTCACCCCTCCACTTT.

The V gene is TRBV6-1, the J gene TRBJ2-6; D remains ambiguous. Germline loops: CDR1 MNHNS, CDR2 SASEGT. V dropped 1 base and J dropped 2 bases, with 3 bases sitting between them. The CDR3 extends over 14 amino acids. The CDR3 DNA reads as TGTGCCAGCAGTGAAGGGGCTGGGGCCAACGTCCTGACTTTC. This translates into CASSEGAGANVLTF.

As to this clonotype: A much larger clonotype is one base distant, so this may be a read error. V usage is TRBV9 and J usage is TRBJ2-2; D gene unclear. Germline assignment: CDR1 SGDLS and CDR2 YYNGEE. Trimming left V 0 bases short and J 6 bases short, with 0 bases between. The CDR3 totals 11 residues. The CDR3 DNA reads TGTGCCAGCAGCGTAGCCGGGGAGCTGTTTTTT. Translated: CASSVAGELFF.

V and J are TRBV5-4 and TRBJ2-3; a weak D match, TRBD1 (6 bases). This CDR3 is 15 amino acids long. The germline V gene has CDR1 SGHNT and CDR2 YYREEE (reference sequence). Trimming took off 0 bases at V and 4 bases at J, with 12 bases between the two ends. CDR3 DNA sequence: TGTGCCAGCAGCTTGGGTACAGGGACCTCAGATACGCAGTATTTT. Its protein product is CASSLGTGTSDTQYF.

This clonotype was found a few times. The chain couples TRBV20-1 to TRBJ1-1; D may be TRBD1 (5 bases). V was cut by 0 bases and J by 5 bases, with 19 bases left in between. The germline V gene encodes CDR1 DFQATT and CDR2 SNEGSKA (reference sequence). The CDR3 consists of 16 residues. CDR3 amino acids: CSARDRVGALRTEAFF. The DNA for the CDR3 is TGCAGTGCTAGAGATCGTGTTGGGGCGCTGAGGACTGAAGCTTTCTTT.

The chain is built from TRBV7-8 and TRBJ2-5, with D perhaps matching TRBD1 or TRBD2 (6 bases each). CDR1 is SGHVS, CDR2 FQNEAQ, per germline. The CDR3 extends over 17 amino acids. The V and J ends lost 5 bases and 1 base respectively, with 20 bases between them. The CDR3 sequence: CASSPLWGQGGQETQYF. CDR3 bases: TGTGCCAGCAGCCCATTATGGGGGCAGGGAGGCCAAGAGACCCAGTACTTC.

In its sample, this clonotype was seen many times. The chain employs TRBV19 and TRBJ2-3; 7 bases are a match to TRBD2. J lost 5 bases, V lost 3 bases, and 11 bases had no gene match. The germline V gene encodes CDR1 LNHDA and CDR2 SQIVND (reference sequence). The CDR3 length is 16 residues. The CDR3 here is CASSIPSGPQGDTQYF. The CDR3 DNA reads as TGTGCCAGTAGTATCCCTAGCGGCCCTCAAGGAGATACGCAGTATTTT.

The table lists this clonotype with many counts. V usage is TRBV12-3 or TRBV12-4 and J usage is TRBJ2-2; 7 positions agree with TRBD2. Germline trimming cut 7 bases from V and 7 bases from J; bases unmatched to any gene: 12. The CDR3 spans 15 residues. In DNA form, the CDR3 reads TGTGCCAGCATTTGGGGGAGGGTTCGGGACGGGGAGCTGTTTTTT. This encodes CASIWGRVRDGELFF.

J is TRBJ1-1 and V is TRBV29-1, with D hard to call. The germline V gene has CDR1 SQVTM and CDR2 ANQGSEA. The CDR3 runs to 13 residues. V was cut by 6 bases and J by 4 bases, with 15 bases left in between. This chain's CDR3 is CSVGEGLGTEAFF. The CDR3 bases are TGCAGCGTGGGAGAGGGATTGGGCACTGAAGCTTTCTTT. The full variable domain, its missing parts supplied by reference TRBV29-1 and TRBJ1-1, is SAVISQKPSRDICQRGTSLTIQCQVDSQVTMMFWYRQQPGQSLTLIATANQGSEATYESGFVIDKFPISRPNLTFSTLTVSNMSPEDSSIYLCSVGEGLGTEAFFGQGTRLTVV.

This clonotype has a count of ten or more. The V gene is TRBV6-1, the J gene TRBJ1-5; D unclear. The CDR3 is made up of 14 amino acids. Germline CDR1 and CDR2: MNHNS and SASEGT. V was clipped by 0 bases and J by 6 bases, with 9 bases between them. This CDR3 is CASSEAQGLQPQHF. CDR3 sequence (DNA): TGTGCCAGCAGTGAAGCGCAAGGGCTTCAGCCCCAGCATTTT.

There are many counts of this clonotype. The CDR3 region has the DNA TGTGCCAGCAGCCCCGGAAGTGATAGCAATCAGCCCCAGCATTTT. Amino acid sequence: CASSPGSDSNQPQHF. The chain uses TRBV7-9 and TRBJ1-5; D ambiguous. CDR1 and CDR2 (germline): SEHNR, FQNEAQ (reference sequence). This CDR3 has 15 residues. V dropped 5 bases and J dropped 0 bases, with 11 bases sitting between them.

The table lists this clonotype with a few counts. The J gene is TRBJ1-5, the V gene TRBV18, with a tentative D call TRBD1 (6 bases). CDR3 length: 18 residues. Germline-derived CDR1 and CDR2 are KGHSH and LQKENI. V was pared by 6 bases and J by 0 bases, with 21 bases between. DNA for the CDR3: TGTGCCAGCTCCTCAGACGCCTCAGGGGCCGATAGCAATCAGCCCCAGCATTTT. Translating it yields CASSSDASGADSNQPQHF.

This clonotype was recorded many times. V usage is TRBV6-4 and J usage is TRBJ2-2; no clear D. Germline values: CDR1 MRHNA, CDR2 SNTAGT. Trimming removed 10 bases at V and 9 bases at J, with 6 bases between. This CDR3 has 9 residues. CDR3: CATPRELFF. CDR3 sequence (DNA): TGTGCCACGCCTCGGGAGCTGTTTTTT.